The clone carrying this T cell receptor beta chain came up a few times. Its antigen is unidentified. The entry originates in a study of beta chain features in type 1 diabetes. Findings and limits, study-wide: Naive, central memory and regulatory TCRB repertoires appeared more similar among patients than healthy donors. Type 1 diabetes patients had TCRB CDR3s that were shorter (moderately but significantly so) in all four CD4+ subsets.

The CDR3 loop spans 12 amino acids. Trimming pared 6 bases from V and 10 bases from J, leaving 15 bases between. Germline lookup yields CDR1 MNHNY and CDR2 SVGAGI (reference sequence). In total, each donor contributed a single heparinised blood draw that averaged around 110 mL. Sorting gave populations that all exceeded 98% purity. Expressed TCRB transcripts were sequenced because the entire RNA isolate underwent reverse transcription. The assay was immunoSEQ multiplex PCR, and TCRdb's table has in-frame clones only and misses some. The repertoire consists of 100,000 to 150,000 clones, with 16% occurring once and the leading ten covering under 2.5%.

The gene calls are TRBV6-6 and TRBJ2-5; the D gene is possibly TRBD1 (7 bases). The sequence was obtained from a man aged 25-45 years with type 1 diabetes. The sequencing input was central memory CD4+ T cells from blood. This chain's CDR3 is CASSLDREDQYF. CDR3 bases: TGTGCCAGCAGCCTTGACAGGGAGGACCAGTACTTC.